Listed here are 10 T cell receptor beta chains from one sample, sequenced in a study of Graves' ophthalmopathy and Graves' hyperthyroidism. Amplifying from RNA transcripts, the study obtained TCR beta CDR3 regions. Following a first-round RT-PCR that used HTBI primers, a second-round multiplex PCR was carried out. TCRdb fed the multiplex PCR reads into MiXCR, producing one record per CDR3 protein. The data contain more than 550,000 distinct CDR3 sequences, about two fifths of them seen just once; the ten biggest clones take up more than 2.5%. The specimen was peripheral blood. The receptors originated from an adult man with Graves' ophthalmopathy.

This clonotype was counted between two and nine times. This chain connects TRBV9 to TRBJ1-1; D perhaps matches TRBD1 (6 bases). The CDR3 is made up of 15 amino acids. Trimming pared 0 bases from V and 2 bases from J, leaving 11 bases between. Germline CDR1 and CDR2: SGDLS and YYNGEE. The CDR3 protein is CASSVEGGINTEAFF. CDR3 in DNA: TGTGCCAGCAGCGTAGAGGGGGGTATTAACACTGAAGCTTTCTTT.

The genes are TRBV2 and TRBJ2-3, with a possible D match to TRBD1 (5 bases). The CDR3 is 15 residues long. V was pared by 3 bases and J by 0 bases, with 10 bases between. Looked up from germline, CDR1 is SNHLY and CDR2 is FYNNEI. Here the CDR3 DNA reads TGTGCCAGCAGTGATAGGGGTCTAAGCACAGATACGCAGTATTTT. Its translation is CASSDRGLSTDTQYF.

This clonotype was recorded at least ten times. The rearrangement joins TRBV7-9 to TRBJ1-2, with 9 bases matching TRBD1. The germline V gene has CDR1 SEHNR and CDR2 FQNEAQ (reference sequence). Trimming cost V 4 bases and J 6 bases; bases outside gene matches: 6. The CDR3 length is 14 residues. CDR3 nucleotides: TGTGCCAGCAGCTCAATGACAGGGGGGAATGGCTACACCTTC. Translation gives CASSSMTGGNGYTF.

The V call is TRBV24-1, the J call TRBJ1-4, with no clear D. Trimming left V 7 bases short and J 3 bases short, with 17 bases between. Looked up from germline, CDR1 is KGHDR and CDR2 is SFDVKD. CDR3 length: 16 residues. The CDR3 nucleotides are TGTGCCACCAGCAGCTTGGCGAGGACTTCTAATGAAAAACTGTTTTTT. Its translation: CATSSLARTSNEKLFF.

The genes are TRBV6-5 and TRBJ1-5; D not certain. The CDR3 extends over 14 amino acids. V was pared by 6 bases and J by 4 bases, with 13 bases between. In germline, CDR1 is MNHEY, CDR2 SVGAGI. The CDR3 DNA reads as TGTGCCAGCAGGGAGGAAATTCCAAATCAGCCCCAGCATTTT. Amino acid sequence: CASREEIPNQPQHF.

The chain links TRBV29-1 to TRBJ2-6; 11 bases agree with TRBD2. J lost 2 bases, V lost 6 bases, and 3 bases had no gene match. CDR1 and CDR2 (germline): SQVTM, ANQGSEA. The CDR3 runs to 15 residues. The CDR3: CSVETSGTGANVLTF. The DNA for the CDR3 is TGCAGCGTCGAGACTAGCGGGACTGGGGCCAACGTCCTGACTTTC.

CDR3 DNA: TGTGCCAGCAGCCCGGACAGGGGGATTAATGAAAAACTGTTTTTT. Translated: CASSPDRGINEKLFF. This chain connects TRBV5-6 to TRBJ1-4; 10 bases are a match to TRBD1. CDR3 length equals 15 residues. Germline assignment: CDR1 SGHDT and CDR2 YYEEEE. The V gene end was trimmed by 4 bases and the J gene end by 4 bases; junction bases not matched to a gene: 4.

This clonotype was observed many times. The chain has TRBV12-3 or TRBV12-4 and TRBJ1-5, with D possibly TRBD1 on 5 matching bases. V shed 6 bases and J shed 6 bases, with 18 bases lying between them. The CDR3 contains 15 residues. The CDR3 protein is CASSPISGTGQPQHF. The CDR3 DNA reads as TGTGCCAGCAGCCCCATATCGGGGACGGGTCAGCCCCAGCATTTT.

This clonotype was detected many times. Being one base from a much bigger clone, this may be a read error. The chain uses TRBV6-5 and TRBJ1-6; maybe TRBD1 (6 bases). Trimming stripped 5 bases from V and 8 bases from J, with 10 bases between. The CDR3 runs 13 residues. CDR1 is MNHEY, CDR2 SVGAGI, per germline. The CDR3 bases are TGTGCCAGCAGTCGACAGGCCGATTCACCCCTCCACTTT. Encoded protein: CASSRQADSPLHF.

V is TRBV20-1 and J is TRBJ2-3, with 8 bases that match TRBD2. V shed 1 base and J 6 bases; nucleotides not matched to a gene: 9. The CDR3 is 15 amino acids. The germline V gene encodes CDR1 DFQATT and CDR2 SNEGSKA (reference sequence). CDR3 sequence (DNA): TGCAGTGCTAGAGGAAACGGGGGGGCCTTGGATACGCAGTATTTT. Protein: CSARGNGGALDTQYF.